The sequence of this TCR beta chain was determined in a study of blood T cell repertoires in COVID-19. This CDR3 has 14 residues. The junction had 5 bases not matched to a gene; V was cut back by 5 bases and J by 4 bases. Germline-derived CDR1 and CDR2 are SGHRS and YFSETQ. Assay used: immunoSEQ multiplex PCR; TCRdb lists only in-frame clones, some missing. The sample consists of more than 200,000 clones, about nine tenths of them appearing once. The sequence came from a man younger than 45 in a cohort exposed to, infected with or recovered from COVID-19 (not recorded which). The genes are TRBV5-1 and TRBJ1-5; 8 bases are a match to TRBD1. Input material: PBMCs or T cells enriched from blood (not recorded which). The CDR3 loop is CASSLTGGNQPQHF. The CDR3 coding sequence is TGCGCCAGCAGTTTAACAGGGGGGAATCAGCCCCAGCATTTT.